This TCR beta chain was found in a study of cytomegalovirus exposure and HLA in healthy donors. Study observations and caveats: Later on, an analysis showed TCR association rates differing by HLA locus, with DRB1 the most and HLA-C the fewest. Among the most significant clusters, several appeared linked to common viral pathogens in a later analysis.

Of note for this clone: The antigen remains undetermined.

Germline V gene data show CDR1 as SEHNR and CDR2 as FQNEAQ (reference sequence). CDR3 size: 14 residues. Trimming cost V 4 bases and J 8 bases, with 17 bases left between them. With 60 Vbeta and 13 Jbeta primers, the PCR was carried out. TCRdb keeps only in-frame clones here, not all; method: immunoSEQ multiplex PCR. Here the sample spans around 130,000 clones, approximately 80% being singletons. Sequencing was carried out using PBMCs. The sequence derives from a man aged 35 to 55 in good health and CMV-seronegative. The rearrangement links TRBV7-9 to TRBJ1-2; D may be TRBD1 (5 bases). Here the CDR3 reads CASSYRDLSGGYTF. CDR3 nucleotides: TGTGCCAGCAGCTACCGGGACCTCAGCGGGGGCTACACCTTC. Full variable domain (rest looked up from reference TRBV7-9 and TRBJ1-2): DTGVSQNPRHKITKRGQNVTFRCDPISEHNRLYWYRQTLGQGPEFLTYFQNEAQLEKSRLLSDRFSAERPKGSFSTLEIQRTEQGDSAMYLCASSYRDLSGGYTFGSGTRLTVV.